This entry lists 13 T cell receptor beta chains sequenced from one sample in a study of blood T cell repertoires in COVID-19. Generated by immunoSEQ multiplex PCR, the TCRdb table keeps only in-frame clones and is missing some. The data hold about 360,000 clones, with around nine tenths observed a single time. Sequences were obtained from peripheral blood. The receptor set was obtained from a human donor in a cohort sampled during active COVID-19.

The chain joins TRBV27 to TRBJ2-3; 8 positions match TRBD2. Trimming removed 10 bases from V and 5 bases from J; junction bases left unmatched: 8. The germline CDR1 and CDR2 sequences are MNHEY and SMNVEV (reference sequence). There are 13 residues in the CDR3. The CDR3 DNA is TGTGCCACCAGCTGGGCGGGGGGAGATACGCAGTATTTT. Translated: CATSWAGGDTQYF.

This clone was counted at least ten times. The chain couples TRBV29-1 to TRBJ2-7; TRBD1 matches 9 bases. Trimming at V came to 4 bases and at J to 2 bases, leaving 6 bases not matched to a gene. CDR1 and CDR2 from the germline V gene are SQVTM and ANQGSEA. This CDR3 contains 14 residues. The CDR3 reads CSVVKQGAAYEQYF. CDR3 sequence (DNA): TGCAGCGTTGTGAAACAGGGGGCAGCCTACGAGCAGTACTTC.

This chain uses TRBV2 with TRBJ2-1; TRBD1 matches 12 bases. The CDR3 loop spans 15 amino acids. With 5 bases clipped from V and 7 bases from J, the junction kept 6 bases outside the gene matches. Germline CDR1 reads SNHLY; CDR2 reads FYNNEI. The chain's CDR3 is CASSPGQGALNEQFF. As DNA, the CDR3 is TGTGCCAGCAGTCCGGGACAGGGGGCGCTGAATGAGCAGTTCTTC.

The chain couples TRBV19 to TRBJ2-3; 12 positions match TRBD2. The ends lost 5 bases at V and 2 bases at J; junction bases unmatched: 11. The length of the CDR3 is 18 residues. Germline V gene lookup returns CDR1 LNHDA and CDR2 SQIVND (reference sequence). CDR3 sequence: CASSSALAGGIDTDTQYF. The CDR3 bases are TGTGCCAGTAGTTCCGCCCTAGCGGGGGGGATCGACACAGATACGCAGTATTTT.

The V call is TRBV15, the J call TRBJ1-6; D not certain. Germline loops: CDR1 LNHNV, CDR2 YYDKDF (reference sequence). The CDR3 contains 16 residues. V lost 0 bases, J lost 7 bases, and 13 bases lay in between. DNA for the CDR3: TGTGCCACCAGCAGAGATCTGACACTCGCCAATTCACCCCTCCACTTT. Its protein is CATSRDLTLANSPLHF.

V and J are TRBV5-1 and TRBJ2-2; weak D call: TRBD2 (5 bases). Germline assignment: CDR1 SGHRS and CDR2 YFSETQ. V was clipped by 3 bases and J by 0 bases, with 9 bases between them. CDR3 length equals 15 residues. Written as DNA, the CDR3 is TGCGCCAGCAGCTGGACTCATGCGAACACCGGGGAGCTGTTTTTT. Its translation: CASSWTHANTGELFF.

This clone was detected a few times. The V call is TRBV10-3, the J call TRBJ2-7; 10 bases are shared with TRBD2. Losses at the gene ends were 5 bases for V and 3 bases for J; bases not matched to a gene: 7. This CDR3 comprises 15 residues. The germline V gene has CDR1 ENHRY and CDR2 SYGVKD. The DNA for the CDR3 is TGTGCCATCAGTATTCTAGCGGGGGAACACTACGAGCAGTACTTC. Residues: CAISILAGEHYEQYF.

This clone was seen once. The chain carries TRBV7-8 and TRBJ1-1; tentative D call: TRBD1 (5 bases). Germline values: CDR1 SGHVS, CDR2 FQNEAQ. The length of the CDR3 is 15 residues. Trimming left V 1 base short and J 5 bases short, with 14 bases between. CDR3 protein: CASSLEGGGGTEAFF. The DNA of the CDR3 is TGTGCCAGCAGCTTAGAAGGCGGGGGTGGAACTGAAGCTTTCTTT. Complete variable domain (other parts from reference TRBV7-8 and TRBJ1-1): GAGVSQSPRYKVAKRGQDVALRCDPISGHVSLFWYQQALGQGPEFLTYFQNEAQLDKSGLPSDRFFAERPEGSVSTLKIQRTQQEDSAVYLCASSLEGGGGTEAFFGQGTRLTVV.

This clone was seen a few times. This chain joins TRBV3-1 (or the pseudogene TRBV3-2) and TRBJ2-7, with D possibly TRBD1 on 6 matching bases. The CDR3 loop spans 14 amino acids. Trimming stripped 2 bases from V and 3 bases from J, with 11 bases between. The germline V gene has CDR1 LGHDT and CDR2 YNNKEL (reference sequence). The CDR3 region has the DNA TGTGCCAGCAGCCAATGGGACACTAGCTACGAGCAGTACTTC. Translated, it gives CASSQWDTSYEQYF.

This chain links TRBV7-9 with TRBJ1-1; D call uncertain. Germline V gene data show CDR1 as SEHNR and CDR2 as FQNEAQ (reference sequence). Trimming shortened V by 0 bases and J by 8 bases, and 4 bases separated the two germline ends. CDR3 size: 11 residues. The CDR3 coding sequence is TGTGCCAGCAGCTTAGCGTCGGAAGCTTTCTTT. This gives the protein CASSLASEAFF.

This clone was recorded only once. The chain links TRBV18 to TRBJ2-3; no clear D gene. V gave up 0 bases and J gave up 2 bases, with 12 bases separating them. Germline V lookup: CDR1 KGHSH, CDR2 LQKENI. This CDR3 is 16 amino acids long. DNA for the CDR3: TGTGCCAGCTCACCACCGGCAGAAGGAGCCACAGATACGCAGTATTTT. This translates into CASSPPAEGATDTQYF.

Concerning this clone: Its ends do not fully match the called genes, so a read error is possible. This rearrangement joins TRBV7-7 to TRBJ2-3; D may be TRBD2 (7 bases). Germline V lookup: CDR1 SSHAT, CDR2 FNYEAQ (reference sequence). The CDR3 consists of 16 residues. This CDR3 reads CASSTGPGGTSDTQYF. In DNA, the CDR3 is TGTGCTAGCAGCACCGGCCCGGGGGGCACTTCAGATACGCAGTATTTT.

V gene TRBV30 combines with J gene TRBJ2-5, with D uncertain. The CDR3 length is 12 residues. Germline V gene sequence: CDR1 GTSNPN, CDR2 SVGIG (reference sequence). CDR3: CAARRVRETQYF. CDR3 sequence (DNA): TGTGCTGCTCGCCGGGTCCGGGAGACCCAGTACTTC.